A selection of T cell receptor beta chains follows, all from one sample in a study of cytomegalovirus exposure and HLA in healthy donors. The table came from immunoSEQ multiplex PCR; TCRdb's copy has only in-frame clones and leaves some out. Reported are approximately 190,000 clones; the ten largest clones contain less than 0.9%. The sequenced sample consisted of PBMCs. These receptor sequences come from a boy aged 10-17 years in good health and CMV-seronegative. CDR3s include the opening cysteine and the closing phenylalanine or tryptophan. The order of the fields is D gene, V gene, J gene, CDR3 protein, CDR3 DNA. D genes are given only for firm matches.

>-|TRBV29-1|TRBJ1-5
CSVGASNQPQHF
TGCAGCGTTGGGGCGAGCAATCAGCCCCAGCATTTT
>TRBD2|TRBV5-4|TRBJ2-1
CASSPGLAGGGEQFF
TGTGCCAGCAGCCCAGGACTAGCGGGGGGTGGTGAGCAGTTCTTC
>TRBD1|TRBV7-8|TRBJ2-1
CASSSPNRGNEQFF
TGTGCCAGCAGCTCCCCGAACAGGGGCAATGAGCAGTTCTTC
>TRBD1|TRBV29-1|TRBJ1-2
CSAGQVFGYGYTF
TGCAGCGCCGGACAGGTTTTCGGTTATGGCTACACCTTC
>TRBD1|TRBV4-1|TRBJ2-1
CASSRPGQPLNEQFF
TGCGCCAGCAGCCGTCCGGGACAGCCGCTAAATGAGCAGTTCTTC
>-|TRBV29-1|TRBJ2-1
CSVDEGYNEQFF
TGCAGCGTTGATGAGGGATACAATGAGCAGTTCTTC
>-|TRBV5-4|TRBJ1-2
CASSSLRIPGYTF
TGTGCCAGCAGCTCCCTTAGAATACCTGGCTACACCTTC
>TRBD2|TRBV15|TRBJ2-1
CATSETSGVLNEQFF
TGTGCCACCAGCGAGACTAGCGGGGTTCTTAATGAGCAGTTCTTC
>-|TRBV2|TRBJ1-6
CASSDSASGQGYNSPLHF
TGTGCCAGCAGTGATAGCGCCTCCGGCCAGGGGTATAATTCACCCCTCCACTTT
>TRBD2|TRBV5-1|TRBJ2-1
CASSLARTSGVNEQFF
TGCGCCAGCAGCTTGGCCCGCACTAGCGGGGTCAATGAGCAGTTCTTC
>TRBD2|TRBV6-1|TRBJ2-3
CASSEEGLAGSTDTQYF
TGTGCCAGCAGTGAAGAGGGACTAGCGGGGAGCACAGATACGCAGTATTTT
>-|TRBV5-1|TRBJ1-2
CGPQGNYGYTF
TGCGGACCACAGGGTAACTATGGCTACACCTTC
>TRBD1|TRBV5-5|TRBJ1-1
CASSLSARGTEAFF
TGTGCCAGCAGCTTGTCGGCCAGGGGGACTGAAGCTTTCTTT
>TRBD1|TRBV4-3|TRBJ1-2
CASSQGTGYGYTF
TGCGCCAGCAGCCAAGGGACAGGGTATGGCTACACCTTC
>TRBD2|TRBV7-2|TRBJ2-5
CASSSQSGGETQYF
TGTGCCAGCAGCTCACAATCGGGGGGAGAGACCCAGTACTTC
>TRBD2|TRBV6-1|TRBJ2-5
CASRLAGAFQETQYF
TGTGCCAGCAGACTAGCGGGGGCCTTCCAAGAGACCCAGTACTTC
>TRBD2|TRBV15|TRBJ2-7
CATSRDKRLAGAYEQYF
TGTGCCACCAGCAGAGATAAGAGGCTAGCGGGGGCCTACGAGCAGTACTTC
>TRBD1|TRBV19|TRBJ1-2
CASSWDSYGYTF
TGTGCCAGTAGTTGGGACAGTTATGGCTACACCTTC
>-|TRBV5-6|TRBJ2-7
CASSLYFREQYF
TGTGCCAGCAGCTTGTATTTTCGCGAGCAGTACTTC
>-|TRBV6-5|TRBJ2-3
CASSRTRTDTQYF
TGTGCCAGCAGTAGAACTCGCACAGATACGCAGTATTTT
>-|TRBV7-8|TRBJ1-2
CASSPRERNYGYTF
TGTGCCAGCAGCCCCCGGGAGAGGAACTATGGCTACACCTTC
>TRBD2|TRBV7-2|TRBJ2-7
CASSLGLSRGGAYEQYF
TGTGCCAGCAGCTTAGGCCTGTCGCGGGGGGGCGCCTACGAGCAGTACTTC
>TRBD1|TRBV5-4|TRBJ1-2
CASVRQGAPTNYGYTF
TGTGCCTCCGTAAGACAGGGGGCGCCTACTAACTATGGCTACACCTTC
>TRBD1|TRBV6-5|TRBJ1-2
CASSPAGQTPYGYTF
TGTGCCAGCAGTCCCGCGGGACAGACCCCCTATGGCTACACCTTC
>TRBD2|TRBV11-3|TRBJ2-2
CASTPAAGDTGELFF
TGTGCCAGCACGCCTGCCGCGGGGGACACCGGGGAGCTGTTTTTT
>-|TRBV2|TRBJ2-7
CAASGGLSYEQYF
TGTGCCGCGAGTGGCGGTCTCTCCTACGAGCAGTACTTC
>-|TRBV27|TRBJ2-5
CASRARVYAETQYF
TGTGCCAGCAGAGCCAGGGTATATGCAGAGACCCAGTACTTC
>TRBD2|TRBV6-1|TRBJ2-3
CASELTSGGADTQYF
TGTGCCAGCGAACTGACTAGCGGGGGGGCAGATACGCAGTATTTT
>-|TRBV5-1|TRBJ2-1
CASSLEGGSYNEQFF
TGCGCCAGCAGCTTGGAGGGAGGCTCCTACAATGAGCAGTTCTTC
>TRBD1|TRBV4-1|TRBJ1-2
CASSQGLGTGGKGYTF
TGCGCCAGCAGCCAAGGGCTTGGAACAGGGGGAAAGGGCTACACCTTC
>TRBD2|TRBV5-4|TRBJ2-1
CASSLVIAGTSYNEQFF
TGTGCCAGCAGCTTGGTAATAGCGGGGACCTCCTACAATGAGCAGTTCTTC
>-|TRBV7-6|TRBJ2-7
CASSQAGGIGNEQYF
TGTGCCAGCAGCCAAGCTGGAGGGATCGGCAACGAGCAGTACTTC
>-|TRBV28|TRBJ2-7
CASSLYSLTGRHEQYF
TGTGCCAGCAGCCTTTACTCTTTGACGGGGAGGCACGAGCAGTACTTC
>TRBD1|TRBV7-2|TRBJ1-5
CASSRSGQEQPQHF
TGTGCCAGCAGCCGATCAGGACAGGAGCAACCCCAGCATTTT
>TRBD2|TRBV6-1|TRBJ2-3
CASRPGGSTDTQYF
TGTGCCAGCAGACCCGGGGGGAGCACAGATACGCAGTATTTT
>-|TRBV7-9|TRBJ2-7
CASSLSGTYEQYF
TGTGCCAGCAGCCTCTCAGGTACCTACGAGCAGTACTTC
>TRBD1|TRBV9|TRBJ1-3
CASSAGQGSGNTIYF
TGTGCCAGCAGCGCCGGACAGGGCTCTGGAAACACCATATATTTT
>TRBD1|TRBV4-1|TRBJ2-2
CASSQVRIQGEYGTGELFF
TGCGCCAGCAGCCAAGTTAGAATACAGGGGGAGTACGGCACCGGGGAGCTGTTTTTT
>-|TRBV14|TRBJ1-2
CASSRSRAFNYGYTF
TGTGCCAGCAGCCGCTCGAGGGCCTTTAACTATGGCTACACCTTC
>TRBD1|TRBV19|TRBJ2-5
CASSIDLSRTGRQETQYF
TGTGCCAGTAGTATAGATCTATCGCGGACAGGTCGACAAGAGACCCAGTACTTC
>-|TRBV5-1|TRBJ2-6
CASSWARGWADGANVLTF
TGCGCCAGCAGCTGGGCGCGGGGTTGGGCTGATGGGGCCAACGTCCTGACTTTC
>TRBD2|TRBV9|TRBJ2-1
CASSAGAGAGGPNEQFF
TGTGCCAGCAGCGCGGGGGCGGGAGCGGGGGGGCCCAATGAGCAGTTCTTC
>-|TRBV5-1|TRBJ2-3
CASRGGTTLSTDTQYF
TGCGCCAGCAGGGGGGGAACGACCCTTAGCACAGATACGCAGTATTTT
>TRBD2|TRBV10-1|TRBJ2-1
CASSRGGNYNEQFF
TGCGCCAGCAGTCGGGGGGGCAACTACAATGAGCAGTTCTTC
>-|TRBV9|TRBJ2-5
CASSVEDLLGIQETQYF
TGTGCCAGCAGCGTAGAGGACTTGCTGGGGATCCAAGAGACCCAGTACTTC